This passage covers 24 T cell receptor beta chains from one sample sequenced in a study. MiXCR was run by TCRdb on the reads, yielding one entry per CDR3 protein. Of roughly 5,800 distinct CDR3 sequences in the sample, over 7.5% are singletons; the top ten hold around 5%. The sample was CD4+ T cells from synovial fluid. These receptors were collected from a human donor with rheumatoid arthritis.

This clonotype was seen at least ten times. The CDR3 loop reads CASSPRTGGPHEQFF. Here the CDR3 DNA reads TGTGCCAGCTCCCCAAGGACGGGAGGGCCCCATGAGCAGTTCTTC. The chain combines TRBV18 with TRBJ2-1; 8 bases are shared with TRBD2. Per germline, CDR1 KGHSH and CDR2 LQKENI. V dropped 6 bases and J dropped 8; count of bases not matched to a gene: 12. The CDR3 contains 15 residues.

Ten or more counts support this clonotype. This chain connects TRBV19 to TRBJ2-1; no definite D call. The CDR3 contains 13 residues. Between the trimmed V and J ends, which lost 0 bases and 6 bases, there was a span of 6 bases. Germline V gene lookup returns CDR1 LNHDA and CDR2 SQIVND (reference sequence). The CDR3 protein is CASSIDGSNEQFF. The CDR3 nucleotides read TGTGCCAGTAGTATAGATGGGTCCAATGAGCAGTTCTTC.

This clonotype was counted between two and nine times. As DNA, the CDR3 is TGTGCCAGCAGCTCGCCGGGGGGACTGGTCTACGACGAGCAGTACTTC. This encodes CASSSPGGLVYDEQYF. The rearrangement uses TRBV11-3 and TRBJ2-7; 7 bases align to TRBD2. This CDR3 is 16 amino acids long. V was clipped by 4 bases and J by 5 bases; unmatched bases: 14. Per germline, CDR1 SGHNT and CDR2 YENEEA.

V is TRBV19 and J is TRBJ2-2, with 14 bases matching TRBD2. Trimming removed 6 bases from V and 4 bases from J; junction bases left unmatched: 10. The CDR3 runs to 18 residues. Looked up from germline, CDR1 is LNHDA and CDR2 is SQIVND (reference sequence). The CDR3 here is CASSLGLAGGQITGELFF. CDR3 DNA: TGTGCCAGTAGCTTAGGACTAGCGGGAGGACAGATCACCGGGGAGCTGTTTTTT.

Many counts were recorded for this clonotype. The genes are TRBV6-5 and TRBJ2-3; D unresolved. The CDR3 length is 13 residues. Germline V gene data show CDR1 as MNHEY and CDR2 as SVGAGI. V lost 0 bases, J lost 5 bases, and 6 bases lay in between. As DNA, the CDR3 is TGTGCCAGCAGTTACTCCCATATAGATACGCAGTATTTT. Translation gives CASSYSHIDTQYF.

By share of the sample, this clonotype is medium-sized. CDR3 amino acids: CAISGTSGTTDTQYF. The DNA for the CDR3 is TGTGCCATCAGCGGGACTAGCGGTACCACAGATACGCAGTATTTT. The chain is built from TRBV10-3 and TRBJ2-3; the match to TRBD2 covers 11 bases. Germline trimming cut 6 bases from V and 2 bases from J; bases unmatched to any gene: 4. There are 15 residues in the CDR3. Germline CDR1 ENHRY, CDR2 SYGVKD.

The chain has TRBV2 and TRBJ2-4; D could derive from TRBD1 or TRBD2 (5 bases each). The CDR3 is 14 residues long. Trimming removed 6 bases at V and 0 bases at J, with 9 bases between. Germline lookup yields CDR1 SNHLY and CDR2 FYNNEI. In DNA form, the CDR3 reads TGTGCCAGCAGCCGGGACCAAGCCAAAAACATTCAGTACTTC. It yields the protein CASSRDQAKNIQYF. The variable domain in full, with the rest retrieved from reference TRBV2 and TRBJ2-4, is EPEVTQTPSHQVTQMGQEVILRCVPISNHLYFYWYRQILGQKVEFLVSFYNNEISEKSEIFDDQFSVERPDGSNFTLKIRSTKLEDSAMYFCASSRDQAKNIQYFGAGTRLSVL.

Many counts were recorded for this clonotype. The rearrangement uses TRBV3-1 and TRBJ1-1, with no clear D. CDR3 size: 12 residues. Germline values: CDR1 LGHDT, CDR2 YNNKEL (reference sequence). Trimming shortened V by 2 bases and J by 12 bases, and 13 bases separated the two germline ends. CDR3 bases: TGTGCCAGCAGCCAATCGGGCGGGAGGACTTTCTTT. Amino acids: CASSQSGGRTFF.

Points on this clonotype: A read error may be the cause here, since a much bigger clone is one base away. V is TRBV3-2 and J is TRBJ1-1. TRBV3-2 is marked as a pseudogene. The CDR3 extends over 14 amino acids. The CDR3 spells CASSQEPMDTEAFF. CDR3 bases: TGTGCCAGCAGCCAGGAACCGATGGACACTGAAGCTTTCTTT.

This clonotype was counted ten times or more. CDR3 loop: CASSLDHRNYGYTF. DNA of the CDR3: TGTGCCAGCAGCTTAGATCATCGGAACTATGGCTACACCTTC. The chain carries TRBV7-2 and TRBJ1-2; no clear D gene. Germline V CDR1 and CDR2: SGHTA, FQGNSA. The CDR3 contains 14 residues. Trimming left V 1 base short and J 2 bases short, with 8 bases between.

In its sample, this clonotype is medium-sized (0.01 to 0.1%). Its ends do not fully match the called genes, so a read error is possible. This chain joins TRBV20-1 and TRBJ2-7, with D perhaps TRBD1 or TRBD2 (5 bases each). Germline V gene sequence: CDR1 DFQATT, CDR2 SNEGSKA (reference sequence). The CDR3 runs 11 residues. The CDR3 sequence is CSAREGVASSF. CDR3 coding DNA: TGCAGTGCTAGAGAGGGGGTGGCATCTTCCTTC.

By share of the sample, this clonotype is medium-sized. Here the CDR3 reads CASKRDGLLMNTEAFF. CDR3 DNA sequence: TGTGCCAGCAAGAGGGACGGCTTGCTCATGAACACTGAAGCTTTCTTT. The rearrangement uses TRBV2 and TRBJ1-1; D is possibly TRBD1 (5 bases). The CDR3 spans 16 residues. The V gene lost 7 bases and the J gene lost 0 bases, with 18 bases spanning the gap. The germline gives CDR1 SNHLY, CDR2 FYNNEI. The full variable domain, its missing parts supplied by reference TRBV2 and TRBJ1-1, is EPEVTQTPSHQVTQMGQEVILRCVPISNHLYFYWYRQILGQKVEFLVSFYNNEISEKSEIFDDQFSVERPDGSNFTLKIRSTKLEDSAMYFCASKRDGLLMNTEAFFGQGTRLTVV.

Of note for this clonotype: Since a much larger clone is just one base distant, this may be a read error. The chain joins TRBV18 to TRBJ2-7, with TRBD2 matching 13 bases. The germline V gene encodes CDR1 KGHSH and CDR2 LQKENI. The CDR3 consists of 15 residues. CDR3 protein: CVSSPGTSGVYEQYF. CDR3 nucleotide sequence: TGTGTCAGCTCACCAGGGACTAGCGGGGTCTACGAGCAGTACTTC.

This clonotype came up many times. The chain joins TRBV20-1 to TRBJ1-6, with D possibly TRBD1 on 6 matching bases. The ends were cut back, 6 bases at V and 0 bases at J, with 15 bases in the middle. Germline V gene sequence: CDR1 DFQATT, CDR2 SNEGSKA (reference sequence). The CDR3 has 16 residues. CDR3 coding DNA: TGCAGTGCCCGGGGGGCCACTGGCTCCTATAATTCACCCCTCCACTTT. Its translation: CSARGATGSYNSPLHF.

By share of the sample, this clonotype is medium-sized. The chain has TRBV24-1 and TRBJ2-2, with 8 bases that match TRBD2. The CDR3 length is 16 residues. V shed 2 bases and J 1 base; nucleotides not matched to a gene: 2. The germline V gene encodes CDR1 KGHDR and CDR2 SFDVKD. The CDR3 sequence: CATSDSREVNTGELFF. CDR3 DNA: TGTGCCACCAGTGATTCGCGGGAGGTGAACACCGGGGAGCTGTTTTTT.

Worth noting for this clonotype: This may be a read error, as it is one base from a much larger clone. V and J are TRBV12-3 or TRBV12-4 and TRBJ2-7; D unresolved. The CDR3 sequence is 14 residues long. V lost 3 bases, J lost 6 bases, and 15 bases lay in between. The CDR3 DNA is TGTGCCAGCAGTTTTTTTACCCCCGGCGGCGAGCAGTACTTC. The encoded protein is CASSFFTPGGEQYF.

This clonotype was detected ten times or more. The chain recombines TRBV10-3 with TRBJ1-2; D not resolved. CDR1 ENHRY and CDR2 SYGVKD come from the germline V gene. CDR3 length: 12 amino acids. The V and J ends lost 5 bases and 8 bases respectively, with 12 bases between them. The CDR3 DNA sequence: TGTGCCATCAGTTCTCATGAGGACGGCTACACCTTC. Encoded protein: CAISSHEDGYTF.

This clonotype was observed many times. DNA for the CDR3: TGTGCCAGCTCACCAATGGCCTTCCCGGGGGCTTTCTTT. This gives the protein CASSPMAFPGAFF. The J gene is TRBJ1-1, the V gene TRBV18; D remains unclear. Germline V gives CDR1 KGHSH, CDR2 LQKENI. V lost 2 bases and J lost 11, with 15 bases in between. The CDR3 extends over 13 amino acids.

In its sample, this clonotype ranks as medium-sized (0.01 to 0.1%). This sequence joins TRBV2 and TRBJ1-5; weak D call: TRBD1 (5 bases). Trimming removed 7 bases from V and 2 bases from J, with 9 bases in between. Germline CDR1 SNHLY, CDR2 FYNNEI. This CDR3 is 13 amino acids long. In nucleotides, the CDR3 is TGTGCCAGCATGCGGGACGGCAATCAGCCCCAGCATTTT. Amino acid sequence: CASMRDGNQPQHF.

The table lists this clonotype with many counts. The chain uses TRBV20-1 and TRBJ2-1; tentatively, D is TRBD2 (6 bases). Trimming stripped 4 bases from V and 3 bases from J, with 13 bases between. CDR3 length: 14 residues. The germline V gene encodes CDR1 DFQATT and CDR2 SNEGSKA (reference sequence). The DNA of the CDR3 is TGCAGTGCTAAACCCGGGAGCCTCTACAATGAGCAGTTCTTC. Translating gives CSAKPGSLYNEQFF.

This clonotype occurred a few times. The chain has TRBV30 and TRBJ2-7; a possible D gene is TRBD2 (5 bases). CDR1 and CDR2 (germline): GTSNPN, SVGIG (reference sequence). Between the trimmed V and J ends, which lost 2 bases and 7 bases, there was a span of 15 bases. This CDR3 is 13 amino acids long. CDR3 protein: CAWSSAGYGEQYF. CDR3 coding DNA: TGTGCCTGGAGTTCGGCGGGTTACGGGGAGCAGTACTTC.

In this sample, this clonotype turned up many times. CDR3 residues: CASRKTSGSTDTQYF. The CDR3 region has the DNA TGTGCCAGCAGGAAAACTAGCGGATCCACAGATACGCAGTATTTT. The chain links TRBV12-3 or TRBV12-4 to TRBJ2-3; 8 nucleotides align to TRBD2. This CDR3 has 15 amino acids. With 6 bases clipped from V and 2 bases from J, the junction kept 7 bases outside the gene matches.

This clonotype is medium-sized (0.01 to 0.1%). The chain carries TRBV10-3 and TRBJ2-7, with 12 bases matching TRBD1. Germline trimming cut 8 bases from V and 4 bases from J; bases unmatched to any gene: 6. The CDR3 runs 14 residues. The germline V gene encodes CDR1 ENHRY and CDR2 SYGVKD. The CDR3 is CAIGWGQGAYEQYF. CDR3 nucleotide sequence: TGTGCCATCGGGTGGGGACAGGGGGCGTACGAGCAGTACTTC.

Ten or more counts support this clonotype. This rearrangement joins TRBV19 to TRBJ2-2; no firm D call. V was clipped by 6 bases and J by 0 bases, with 2 bases between them. CDR1 is LNHDA, CDR2 SQIVND, per germline (reference sequence). The CDR3 covers 12 residues. The CDR3 nucleotides read TGTGCCAGTAGACCGAACACCGGGGAGCTGTTTTTT. As protein: CASRPNTGELFF. Full variable domain (missing parts from reference TRBV19 and TRBJ2-2): DGGITQSPKYLFRKEGQNVTLSCEQNLNHDAMYWYRQDPGQGLRLIYYSQIVNDFQKGDIAEGYSVSREKKESFPLTVTSAQKNPTAFYLCASRPNTGELFFGEGSRLTVL.